This is a list of T cell receptor beta chains from one sample in a study of cytomegalovirus exposure and HLA in healthy donors. Generated by immunoSEQ multiplex PCR, the TCRdb table keeps only in-frame clones and is missing some. The sample gives about 130,000 clones, about four fifths of which show up once; approximately 3.8% is in the top ten. Sequencing was carried out using PBMCs. The receptor source for this set is a woman aged 40 to 55 in good health and CMV-seropositive. The CDR3 runs from the conserved cysteine through the conserved F or W. Each record gives: D gene, clone size, J gene, V gene, CDR3 protein, CDR3 DNA. The D gene is left open where the match is weak. Not all rows give a size; the values are once, few, many and, for expanded clones, a class.

d_call: -; clone_size: -; j_call: TRBJ2-1; v_call: TRBV7-2; cdr3_aa: CASSLVEGWPYNEQFF; cdr3_nt: TGTGCCAGCAGCTTAGTGGAGGGGTGGCCCTACAATGAGCAGTTCTTC
d_call: TRBD1; clone_size: once; j_call: TRBJ2-3; v_call: TRBV6-4; cdr3_aa: CASRTGTGYRTDTQYF; cdr3_nt: TGTGCCAGCAGAACCGGGACAGGGTATAGGACAGATACGCAGTATTTT
d_call: TRBD2; clone_size: -; j_call: TRBJ2-7; v_call: TRBV27; cdr3_aa: CASSLSRGTYEQYF; cdr3_nt: TGTGCCAGCAGCTTATCGCGGGGGACCTACGAGCAGTACTTC
d_call: TRBD1; clone_size: -; j_call: TRBJ2-1; v_call: TRBV7-9; cdr3_aa: CASSLGQGGDEQFF; cdr3_nt: TGTGCCAGCAGCTTGGGACAGGGGGGGGATGAGCAGTTCTTC
d_call: -; clone_size: -; j_call: TRBJ1-3; v_call: TRBV9; cdr3_aa: CASSAGWSGNTIYF; cdr3_nt: TGTGCCAGCAGCGCAGGGTGGTCTGGAAACACCATATATTTT
d_call: TRBD1; clone_size: once; j_call: TRBJ1-2; v_call: TRBV9; cdr3_aa: CASSGSPGGFDYGYTF; cdr3_nt: TGTGCCAGCAGCGGAAGCCCAGGGGGCTTTGATTATGGCTACACCTTC
d_call: -; clone_size: -; j_call: TRBJ1-5; v_call: TRBV6-5; cdr3_aa: CASSYTGLGNQPQHF; cdr3_nt: TGTGCCAGCAGCTATACAGGGTTAGGCAATCAGCCCCAGCATTTT
d_call: TRBD2; clone_size: -; j_call: TRBJ2-1; v_call: TRBV19; cdr3_aa: CASRYGAGVGNEQFF; cdr3_nt: TGTGCCAGTAGGTATGGAGCGGGAGTAGGAAATGAGCAGTTCTTC
d_call: -; clone_size: -; j_call: TRBJ2-1; v_call: TRBV9; cdr3_aa: CASSVAPGFSEQFF; cdr3_nt: TGTGCCAGCAGCGTAGCTCCGGGGTTCAGTGAGCAGTTCTTC
d_call: TRBD1; clone_size: -; j_call: TRBJ1-4; v_call: TRBV5-1; cdr3_aa: CASSLSTGSGEKLFF; cdr3_nt: TGCGCCAGCAGCTTGTCGACAGGGTCTGGCGAAAAACTGTTTTTT
d_call: -; clone_size: -; j_call: TRBJ1-4; v_call: TRBV19; cdr3_aa: CASSIDWADVEKLFF; cdr3_nt: TGTGCCAGTAGTATAGATTGGGCAGACGTTGAAAAACTGTTTTTT
d_call: TRBD1; clone_size: -; j_call: TRBJ2-5; v_call: TRBV7-2; cdr3_aa: CASSQGQGKGETQYF; cdr3_nt: TGTGCCAGCAGCCAAGGACAGGGGAAGGGAGAGACCCAGTACTTC
d_call: -; clone_size: -; j_call: TRBJ1-3; v_call: TRBV6-5; cdr3_aa: CASSYAQGSGNTIYF; cdr3_nt: TGTGCCAGCAGTTACGCGCAGGGCTCTGGAAACACCATATATTTT
d_call: -; clone_size: -; j_call: TRBJ2-1; v_call: TRBV7-9; cdr3_aa: CASRTGTPSYNEQFF; cdr3_nt: TGTGCCAGTCGAACCGGGACACCTAGTTACAATGAGCAGTTCTTC
d_call: -; clone_size: -; j_call: TRBJ2-3; v_call: TRBV19; cdr3_aa: CASSPGADTQYF; cdr3_nt: TGTGCCAGTAGTCCGGGGGCAGATACGCAGTATTTT
d_call: TRBD1; clone_size: -; j_call: TRBJ2-7; v_call: TRBV27; cdr3_aa: CASSLSRTGYEQYF; cdr3_nt: TGTGCCAGCAGTTTATCTCGGACAGGGTACGAGCAGTACTTC
d_call: -; clone_size: -; j_call: TRBJ2-5; v_call: TRBV11-2; cdr3_aa: CASSNWDTNQETQYF; cdr3_nt: TGTGCCAGCAGCAATTGGGACACAAACCAAGAGACCCAGTACTTC
d_call: -; clone_size: -; j_call: TRBJ1-1; v_call: TRBV6-5; cdr3_aa: CASSSHEQNTEAFF; cdr3_nt: TGTGCCAGCAGTTCCCACGAGCAGAACACTGAAGCTTTCTTT
d_call: TRBD1; clone_size: -; j_call: TRBJ1-2; v_call: TRBV30; cdr3_aa: CAWDNRGNGYTF; cdr3_nt: TGTGCCTGGGACAACAGGGGGAATGGCTACACCTTC
d_call: -; clone_size: once; j_call: TRBJ2-1; v_call: TRBV9; cdr3_aa: CASSVASQAAYNEQFF; cdr3_nt: TGTGCCAGCAGCGTAGCTTCCCAAGCTGCGTACAATGAGCAGTTCTTC